One sample yielded the 29 T cell receptor beta chains listed below, sequenced in a study of human T cells and chemical hapten exposure. Unfractionated whole blood yielded total RNA. Library preparation tagged each individual cDNA molecule with a unique molecular identifier. Using its own MiXCR run on the reads, TCRdb lists one record per CDR3 protein. Of roughly 120,000 distinct CDR3 sequences in the sample, over 7.5% were seen once. The sample comprised whole blood. The origin of the receptors is a human donor in good health. Some clones in this sample may be carry-over from other donors' samples.

The CDR3 loop reads CASSQEDFGSYNEQFF. The CDR3 DNA reads TGCGCCAGCAGCCAAGAGGACTTCGGCTCCTACAATGAGCAGTTCTTC. The chain joins TRBV4-1 to TRBJ2-1; TRBD2 might be the D (5 bases). From germline, CDR1 is MGHRA and CDR2 YSYEKL. V lost 0 bases, J lost 0 bases, and 9 bases lay in between. This CDR3 is built from 16 residues.

In this sample, this clonotype turned up many times. The chain links TRBV6-5 to TRBJ2-7; the match to TRBD2 covers 10 bases. The J segment lost 4 bases and the V segment lost 5 bases, leaving 5 bases of the junction unmatched. This CDR3 spans 14 amino acids. The germline CDR1 and CDR2 sequences are MNHEY and SVGAGI. The CDR3 coding sequence is TGTGCCAGCAGTCTTGCTAGCGGGAGTTACGAGCAGTACTTC. Amino acids: CASSLASGSYEQYF.

This clonotype was detected a few times. The chain has TRBV6-6 and TRBJ2-1; 9 bases fit TRBD2. Germline V lookup: CDR1 MNHNY, CDR2 SVGAGI (reference sequence). The CDR3 contains 16 residues. V shed 5 bases and J 0 bases; nucleotides not matched to a gene: 5. The CDR3 protein is CASSQYSGGSYNEQFF. CDR3 DNA: TGTGCCAGCAGTCAATATAGCGGGGGCTCCTACAATGAGCAGTTCTTC.

This clonotype was detected many times. V usage is TRBV9 and J usage is TRBJ2-7; 9 positions match TRBD1. Germline-derived CDR1 and CDR2 are SGDLS and YYNGEE. The V segment lost 3 bases and the J segment 3 bases; nucleotides outside the gene matches: 1. The CDR3 is 13 residues long. CDR3 protein: CASSGGQGYEQYF. The CDR3 DNA is TGTGCCAGCAGCGGGGGACAGGGCTACGAGCAGTACTTC.

The rearrangement joins TRBV6-5 to TRBJ2-5; 8 positions match TRBD2. After removal of 7 bases from V and 2 bases from J, the junction contained 9 bases not matched to a gene. This CDR3 has 15 residues. Germline-derived CDR1 and CDR2 are MNHEY and SVGAGI. The CDR3 nucleotides read TGTGCCAGCACTGGGGGCGGGGGGACACAAGAGACCCAGTACTTC. Its protein is CASTGGGGTQETQYF.

The DNA of the CDR3 is TGTGCCAGCAGTTGGGACAGATCCACCGGGGAGCTGTTTTTT. It is translated as CASSWDRSTGELFF. The chain joins TRBV27 to TRBJ2-2; 7 positions match TRBD1. The J segment lost 4 bases and the V segment lost 4 bases, leaving 3 bases of the junction unmatched. Germline-derived CDR1 and CDR2 are MNHEY and SMNVEV (reference sequence). The CDR3 consists of 14 residues.

This clonotype has a handful of counts. This chain connects TRBV10-3 to TRBJ2-1; 7 bases line up with TRBD2. This CDR3 region has 15 residues. Germline values: CDR1 ENHRY, CDR2 SYGVKD. With 4 bases clipped from V and 2 bases from J, the junction kept 5 bases outside the gene matches. The CDR3 DNA is TGTGCCATCAGTGGCTTGGGGGGGGCCTACAATGAGCAGTTCTTC. This sequence encodes CAISGLGGAYNEQFF.

This clonotype has at least ten counts. V gene TRBV15 combines with J gene TRBJ1-1; tentative D call: TRBD1 (6 bases). With 4 bases removed from V and 6 bases from J, the gap between germline ends came to 15 bases. CDR1 is LNHNV, CDR2 YYDKDF, per germline (reference sequence). This CDR3 contains 14 residues. Here the CDR3 reads CATSKTGLTSEAFF. As DNA, the CDR3 is TGTGCCACCAGCAAAACAGGGCTCACGTCTGAAGCTTTCTTT.

The J gene is TRBJ2-5, the V gene TRBV29-1; possible D gene TRBD2, 6 bases. The ends were cut back, 0 bases at V and 5 bases at J, with 13 bases in the middle. Germline V gene lookup returns CDR1 SQVTM and CDR2 ANQGSEA. The CDR3 loop spans 14 amino acids. For the CDR3, the DNA is TGCAGCGTTGAAGATGGGGGGAGAGCGGAGACCCAGTACTTC. Residues: CSVEDGGRAETQYF.

The chain recombines TRBV29-1 with TRBJ1-1, with D possibly matching TRBD1 (6 bases). The V end lost 7 bases, the J end lost 0 bases, and 12 bases lay between the germline ends. CDR1 SQVTM and CDR2 ANQGSEA come from the germline V gene. This CDR3 is built from 13 residues. The CDR3 coding sequence is TGCAGCGCTTGGACAGTTATGAACACTGAAGCTTTCTTT. This encodes CSAWTVMNTEAFF.

This clonotype showed up just a few times. J is TRBJ2-3 and V is TRBV15, with D unresolved. Germline CDR1 reads LNHNV; CDR2 reads YYDKDF (reference sequence). The CDR3 is made up of 16 amino acids. V was pared by 0 bases and J by 0 bases, with 10 bases between. The CDR3: CATSRDHALSTDTQYF. The CDR3, as DNA: TGTGCCACCAGCAGAGATCATGCGTTAAGCACAGATACGCAGTATTTT.

About this clonotype itself: At one end the junction does not follow the germline gene, possibly because of a read error. This rearrangement joins TRBV4-3 to TRBJ1-6; 8 bases match TRBD1. Germline CDR1 reads LGHNA; CDR2 reads YSLEER. The CDR3 has 24 residues. This CDR3 reads CASSQDQGQGAGVRDVSYNSLLHF. CDR3 DNA: TGCGCCAGCAGCCAAGATCAGGGGCAGGGGGCAGGGGTAAGGGATGTGTCCTATAATTCACTCCTCCACTTT.

This clonotype was observed a few times. The V and J genes are TRBV21-1 and TRBJ2-7; TRBD2, the table's D call, was not compared with the DNA. TRBV21-1 is deemed a pseudogene. The CDR3 consists of 13 residues. Here the CDR3 DNA reads TGTGCCAGCAGCCCAAAGAGGGCAGGTCTCTGGGACTTC. It codes for CASSPKRAGLWDF.

This chain uses TRBV12-3 or TRBV12-4 with TRBJ2-2, with 14 bases that match TRBD2. V shed 7 bases and J 4 bases; nucleotides not matched to a gene: 11. The CDR3 is 18 residues long. The CDR3, as DNA: TGTGCCAGCAACATCGGGACTAGCGGGGGTCGGGTCACCGGGGAGCTGTTTTTT. This translates into CASNIGTSGGRVTGELFF.

This sequence joins TRBV20-1 and TRBJ2-6, with unresolved D. Germline CDR1 is DFQATT and CDR2 is SNEGSKA (reference sequence). This CDR3 is built from 15 residues. V was pared by 3 bases and J by 0 bases, with 9 bases between. The CDR3 spells CSARVTDSGANVLTF. CDR3 DNA sequence: TGCAGTGCTAGGGTGACGGACTCTGGGGCCAACGTCCTGACTTTC.

This clonotype has just a few counts. The V gene is TRBV5-5, the J gene TRBJ2-3, with D unresolved. Trimming cost V 2 bases and J 0 bases, with 10 bases left between them. This CDR3 has 15 residues. Per the germline V gene, CDR1 is SGHKS and CDR2 is YYEKEE (reference sequence). The CDR3 coding sequence is TGTGCCAGCAGCTTAACAGCATCTAGCACAGATACGCAGTATTTT. It translates to CASSLTASSTDTQYF.

This clonotype has just a few counts. The chain combines TRBV6-2 or TRBV6-3 with TRBJ1-1; D perhaps matches TRBD1 (5 bases). The germline CDR1 and CDR2 sequences are MNHEY and SVGEGT. The V gene lost 8 bases and the J gene lost 0 bases, with 13 bases spanning the gap. The CDR3 sequence is 14 residues long. The CDR3 protein is CASLSGLLNTEAFF. The DNA for the CDR3 is TGTGCCAGCCTTTCAGGGTTGCTGAACACTGAAGCTTTCTTT.

The chain uses TRBV5-8 and TRBJ2-7; D is uncertain. CDR1 and CDR2 from the germline V gene are SGHTS and YDEGEE. Trimming stripped 2 bases from V and 5 bases from J, with 8 bases between. The CDR3 sequence is 12 residues long. CDR3 region: CASSFTPHEQYF. Written as DNA, the CDR3 is TGTGCCAGCAGCTTTACACCCCACGAGCAGTACTTC.

This clonotype was seen many times. The chain's CDR3 is CASSYGDRVYEQYF. Written as DNA, the CDR3 is TGTGCCAGCAGTTACGGTGACAGAGTCTACGAGCAGTACTTC. The chain is built from TRBV6-5 and TRBJ2-7, with a weak D call TRBD1 (5 bases). Germline V gene lookup returns CDR1 MNHEY and CDR2 SVGAGI. The CDR3 runs 14 residues. Between the trimmed V and J ends, which lost 2 bases and 3 bases, there was a span of 11 bases.

This clonotype was recorded many times. The rearrangement uses TRBV4-1 and TRBJ1-2; the D gene is possibly TRBD1 (5 bases). With 0 bases removed from V and 1 base from J, the gap between germline ends came to 15 bases. CDR3 length equals 17 residues. CDR1 is MGHRA, CDR2 YSYEKL, per germline. The CDR3 spells CASSQDRRDGNNYGYTF. The CDR3 DNA reads TGCGCCAGCAGCCAAGATCGACGGGACGGAAATAACTATGGCTACACCTTC.

CDR3: CASSLGGLAGEETQYF. The CDR3 DNA is TGCGCCAGCAGCTTGGGGGGACTAGCGGGGGAAGAGACCCAGTACTTC. The genes are TRBV5-1 and TRBJ2-5, with 14 nucleotides matching TRBD2. CDR1 is SGHRS and CDR2 is YFSETQ in the germline V gene. Trimming at V came to 0 bases and at J to 3 bases, leaving 1 base not matched to a gene. This CDR3 is 16 amino acids long.

This clonotype is a singleton in its sample. J is TRBJ2-3 and V is TRBV7-9; 8 bases fit TRBD2. The CDR3 has 14 residues. Germline-derived CDR1 and CDR2 are SEHNR and FQNEAQ (reference sequence). Trimming removed 6 bases from V and 4 bases from J; junction bases left unmatched: 6. CDR3 loop: CASRSREAPDTQYF. For the CDR3, the DNA is TGTGCCAGCAGATCGCGGGAGGCCCCAGATACGCAGTATTTT.

The sample holds a few counts of this clonotype. The V and J genes are TRBV20-1 and TRBJ1-1, with D possibly TRBD1 on 5 matching bases. CDR3 length equals 15 residues. V lost 1 base to trimming and J lost 1 base, with 13 bases between them. Germline values: CDR1 DFQATT, CDR2 SNEGSKA (reference sequence). CDR3 protein: CSARVPGPSNTEAFF. The CDR3 DNA follows: TGCAGTGCTAGAGTCCCGGGACCGTCGAACACTGAAGCTTTCTTT.

In this sample, this clonotype turned up many times. The rearrangement uses TRBV6-5 and TRBJ2-1; D remains ambiguous. The CDR3 sequence is 19 residues long. Germline V gene sequence: CDR1 MNHEY, CDR2 SVGAGI. V dropped 2 bases and J dropped 0 bases, with 20 bases sitting between them. CDR3 nucleotide sequence: TGTGCCAGCAGTTACAGTCGTGTATCATTGGTGCACTCCTACAATGAGCAGTTCTTC. This encodes CASSYSRVSLVHSYNEQFF.

At least ten counts were recorded for this clonotype. The chain recombines TRBV27 with TRBJ2-3; D possibly matches TRBD1 or TRBD2 (5 bases each). The germline V gene has CDR1 MNHEY and CDR2 SMNVEV (reference sequence). Trimming shortened V by 5 bases and J by 3 bases, and 15 bases separated the two germline ends. This CDR3 contains 15 residues. The CDR3 region has the DNA TGTGCCAGCAGTGCAACCGGGGCTACGACAGATACGCAGTATTTT. It encodes CASSATGATTDTQYF.

The chain has TRBV7-2 and TRBJ2-7; weak D call: TRBD1 (5 bases). In germline, CDR1 is SGHTA, CDR2 FQGNSA. Trimming left V 2 bases short and J 0 bases short, with 14 bases between. The CDR3 is 16 amino acids. DNA of the CDR3: TGTGCCAGCAGCTTACCCCAGGGTCTCGGCTCCTACGAGCAGTACTTC. Its translation is CASSLPQGLGSYEQYF.

V and J are TRBV12-3 or TRBV12-4 and TRBJ1-3; D might be TRBD1 (5 bases). V lost 1 base, J lost 5 bases, and 18 bases lay in between. The CDR3 spans 17 residues. CDR3 residues: CASSLGAGGTTRNTIYF. CDR3 coding DNA: TGTGCCAGCAGTTTAGGGGCCGGGGGAACTACCCGAAACACCATATATTTT.

This clonotype was seen repeatedly, ten times or more. The chain joins TRBV29-1 to TRBJ1-1; no definite D call. CDR3 length: 15 residues. In germline, CDR1 is SQVTM, CDR2 ANQGSEA. V was clipped by 0 bases and J by 1 base, with 12 bases between them. The CDR3, as DNA: TGCAGCGTTGAAGACTGGGCAGCCTCGAACACTGAAGCTTTCTTT. Its translation: CSVEDWAASNTEAFF. Using reference TRBV29-1 and TRBJ1-1 for the parts outside the CDR3, the full variable domain is SAVISQKPSRDICQRGTSLTIQCQVDSQVTMMFWYRQQPGQSLTLIATANQGSEATYESGFVIDKFPISRPNLTFSTLTVSNMSPEDSSIYLCSVEDWAASNTEAFFGQGTRLTVV.

This clonotype was seen ten or more times. The chain recombines TRBV14 with TRBJ1-1; tentatively, D is TRBD1 (6 bases). Trimming took off 4 bases at V and 10 bases at J, with 19 bases between the two ends. Germline V lookup: CDR1 SGHDN, CDR2 FVKESK. This CDR3 region has 14 residues. Here the CDR3 DNA reads TGTGCCAGCAGCCCCCTGGGAACACAGGGCCGAGCTTTCTTT. Translating it yields CASSPLGTQGRAFF.